This paragraph covers one TCR beta chain sequence. Sampling of blood occurred at baseline, cycle 4 day 1, and cycle 7 day 1. The data derive from a study of OX40 agonist ivuxolimab in advanced cancers. Trimming removed 6 bases at V and 2 bases at J, with 10 bases between. The CDR3 is made up of 14 amino acids. Germline values: CDR1 LNHDA, CDR2 SQIVND (reference sequence). Assay: immunoSEQ multiplex PCR; the TCRdb copy retains only in-frame clones and omits some. Found here are about 20,000 clones, roughly 83% of them singletons; the top ten hold around 49%. The specimen was CD4+ or CD8+ T cells sorted from blood, collected in a trial of the OX40 agonist ivuxolimab. The V gene is TRBV19, the J gene TRBJ1-4; D gene unclear. The TCR comes from an adult with an advanced solid tumor such as melanoma, head and neck, liver or kidney cancer. CDR3 in amino acids: CASSHGGTNEKLFF. CDR3 coding DNA: TGTGCCAGTAGCCACGGAGGGACTAATGAAAAACTGTTTTTT.